The 32 T cell receptor beta chains below come from one sample, sequenced in a study of tissue T cells after allogeneic stem cell transplantation. The data were produced by immunoSEQ multiplex PCR, yet TCRdb's version contains in-frame clones alone and is incomplete. The sample yields 5,000 or so clones, about 70% seen once. This material consisted of duodenal tissue, taken at autopsy. Receptor source: a female patient between 18 and 49 years old with steroid-refractory graft-versus-host disease after an allogeneic stem cell transplant. A share of the T cells may be of graft donor origin.

The genes are TRBV28 and TRBJ2-1; 9 positions agree with TRBD1. Unmatched junction bases numbered 8, after V lost 6 bases and J lost 8 bases. CDR1 is MDHEN, CDR2 SYDVKM, per germline. CDR3 length: 14 residues. The CDR3 sequence is CASRTGGAMYEQFF. The DNA for the CDR3 is TGTGCCAGCAGAACAGGGGGCGCGATGTATGAGCAGTTCTTC.

This clone was seen a handful of times. The chain recombines TRBV4-1 with TRBJ1-5; TRBD1 matches 10 bases. Unmatched junction bases numbered 13, after V lost 0 bases and J lost 2 bases. Germline V lookup: CDR1 MGHRA, CDR2 YSYEKL. This CDR3 has 20 amino acids. DNA for the CDR3: TGCGCCAGCAGCCAAGACGGGACAGGGGAAATTGGTGAGGGCAATCAGCCCCAGCATTTT. Its translation is CASSQDGTGEIGEGNQPQHF.

This clone is large. The J gene is TRBJ2-3, the V gene TRBV6-5; a weak D match, TRBD1 (5 bases). Germline values: CDR1 MNHEY, CDR2 SVGAGI. Trimming cost V 4 bases and J 2 bases, with 10 bases left between them. The CDR3 consists of 14 residues. The CDR3, as DNA: TGTGCCAGCAGTTCGTTCAGGGTCACAGATACGCAGTATTTT. As protein: CASSSFRVTDTQYF.

The rearrangement links TRBV6-5 to TRBJ2-5; D may be TRBD2 (6 bases). Trimming stripped 9 bases from V and 5 bases from J, with 13 bases between. CDR3 length: 12 amino acids. The V gene's germline CDR1 is MNHEY and CDR2 SVGAGI. CDR3 sequence: CASGLARETQYF. CDR3 in DNA: TGTGCCAGTGGTCTAGCGAGGGAGACCCAGTACTTC.

There are a few counts of this clone. The chain couples TRBV28 to TRBJ1-1; D remains ambiguous. Germline V gene sequence: CDR1 MDHEN, CDR2 SYDVKM. This CDR3 spans 13 amino acids. V was shortened by 6 bases and J by 1 base, with 9 bases between the two germline ends. For the CDR3, the DNA is TGTGCCAGCAGCCCCCAGAGGAACACTGAAGCTTTCTTT. This encodes CASSPQRNTEAFF.

This clone was recorded a few times. The V and J genes are TRBV28 and TRBJ1-2; tentative D call: TRBD1 (5 bases). V was clipped by 3 bases and J by 0 bases, with 20 bases between them. The germline gives CDR1 MDHEN, CDR2 SYDVKM. The CDR3 loop spans 18 amino acids. The CDR3 nucleotides are TGTGCCAGCAGTTTCCCCGCGGTCTGGGGGACGACTAACTATGGCTACACCTTC. This gives the protein CASSFPAVWGTTNYGYTF.

The V gene is TRBV27, the J gene TRBJ2-7; TRBD2 matches at 9 bases. The V segment lost 6 bases and the J segment 2 bases; nucleotides outside the gene matches: 8. The length of the CDR3 is 15 residues. Per germline, CDR1 MNHEY and CDR2 SMNVEV (reference sequence). The CDR3 DNA is TGTGCCAGCAGCCCGGGGCTAGCGGGACCCTACGAGCAGTACTTC. It specifies CASSPGLAGPYEQYF.

This clone has more than one count but fewer than ten. The chain uses TRBV6-5 and TRBJ2-2, with D uncertain. CDR1 and CDR2 (germline): MNHEY, SVGAGI. The CDR3 is 13 amino acids. V gave up 5 bases and J gave up 8 bases, with 12 bases separating them. CDR3: CASSPSLVGELFF. The CDR3 DNA sequence: TGTGCCAGCAGTCCCTCCCTCGTGGGGGAGCTGTTTTTT.

V gene TRBV6-5 combines with J gene TRBJ1-4; 8 nucleotides agree with TRBD1. The V gene end was trimmed by 6 bases and the J gene end by 8 bases; junction bases not matched to a gene: 5. Germline-derived CDR1 and CDR2 are MNHEY and SVGAGI. CDR3 length: 13 amino acids. The CDR3 DNA reads TGTGCCAGCAGAGGACAGGGCCTCGAAAAACTGTTTTTT. Amino acid sequence: CASRGQGLEKLFF.

The rearrangement links TRBV28 to TRBJ2-7, with 14 bases fitting TRBD2. The CDR3 spans 18 residues. V shed 3 bases, J shed 0 bases, and the junction held 7 bases outside the gene matches. Germline assignment: CDR1 MDHEN and CDR2 SYDVKM. The CDR3 reads CASSFTFGLAGGSYEQYF. Written as DNA, the CDR3 is TGTGCCAGCAGTTTCACCTTTGGACTAGCGGGGGGCTCCTACGAGCAGTACTTC.

The rearrangement links TRBV6-6 to TRBJ1-2; D possibly corresponds to TRBD1 (5 bases). V lost 2 bases, J lost 0 bases, and 13 bases lay in between. Per germline, CDR1 MNHNY and CDR2 SVGAGI (reference sequence). CDR3 length: 16 residues. CDR3 loop: CASSYAGGRSNYGYTF. In nucleotides, the CDR3 is TGTGCCAGCAGTTACGCCGGGGGAAGGTCTAACTATGGCTACACCTTC.

The rearrangement links TRBV7-3 to TRBJ2-5; weak D call: TRBD2 (6 bases). CDR3 length: 14 amino acids. Per the germline V gene, CDR1 is SGHTA and CDR2 is FQGTGA. The V end lost 5 bases, the J end lost 2 bases, and 12 bases lay between the germline ends. The CDR3 here is CASSVLGGQETQYF. The DNA for the CDR3 is TGTGCCAGCAGCGTTCTCGGGGGACAAGAGACCCAGTACTTC.

The chain combines TRBV13 with TRBJ2-7; 11 bases are a match to TRBD2. Trimming at V came to 6 bases and at J to 5 bases, leaving 3 bases not matched to a gene. Per the germline V gene, CDR1 is PRHDT and CDR2 is FYEKMQ (reference sequence). CDR3 length: 13 amino acids. The CDR3 spells CASRLAGVHEQYF. CDR3 nucleotides: TGTGCCAGCAGACTAGCGGGAGTCCACGAGCAGTACTTC.

The chain employs TRBV28 and TRBJ2-1; 8 positions match TRBD1. Germline assignment: CDR1 MDHEN and CDR2 SYDVKM. The CDR3 has 14 amino acids. J gave up 5 bases and V 7 bases, and 7 bases lay outside the gene matches. This chain's CDR3 is CASTYRDRHNEQFF. The CDR3 DNA reads TGTGCCAGCACATACCGGGACAGGCACAATGAGCAGTTCTTC.

In this sample, this clone turned up a few times. The chain recombines TRBV5-8 with TRBJ2-3; maybe TRBD1 (6 bases). Germline V CDR1 and CDR2: SGHTS, YDEGEE. Trimming cost V 1 base and J 4 bases, with 7 bases left between them. CDR3 length: 13 amino acids. This chain's CDR3 is CASSLTGSDTQYF. Here the CDR3 DNA reads TGTGCCAGCAGCTTGACAGGGTCAGATACGCAGTATTTT.

This sequence joins TRBV7-9 and TRBJ2-7, with TRBD1 identical over 9 bases. CDR1 and CDR2 from the germline V gene are SEHNR and FQNEAQ (reference sequence). This CDR3 is 15 amino acids long. V lost 1 base, J lost 2 bases, and 3 bases stayed unmatched. CDR3 sequence (DNA): TGTGCCAGCAGCTTAGTGGACAGGGGTGCCTACGAGCAGTACTTC. Its translation: CASSLVDRGAYEQYF.

This sequence joins TRBV5-5 and TRBJ2-7; 10 bases align to TRBD1. The J segment lost 3 bases and the V segment lost 1 base, leaving 4 bases of the junction unmatched. CDR3 length: 15 residues. The germline gives CDR1 SGHKS, CDR2 YYEKEE (reference sequence). The CDR3 reads CASSLRTGGHYEQYF. The CDR3 nucleotides read TGTGCCAGCAGCTTGCGGACAGGGGGTCACTACGAGCAGTACTTC.

This clone was seen a handful of times. At one boundary the junction diverges from the germline segment, which might be a read error. The chain carries TRBV7-7 and TRBJ2-5, with 13 bases identical to TRBD2. Germline lookup yields CDR1 SSHAT and CDR2 FNYEAQ (reference sequence). The CDR3 spans 16 residues. DNA for the CDR3: TGTGCTAGCAGCTTAACTAGCGGGAGGGCCGGGGAGACCCAGTACTTC. Amino acids: CASSLTSGRAGETQYF. Full variable domain (rest looked up from reference TRBV7-7 and TRBJ2-5): GAGVSQSPRYKVTKRGQDVTLRCDPISSHATLYWYQQALGQGPEFLTYFNYEAQPDKSGLPSDRFSAERPEGSISTLTIQRTEQRDSAMYRCASSLTSGRAGETQYFGPGTRLLVL.

V and J are TRBV14 and TRBJ2-3; 14 nucleotides line up with TRBD2. The CDR3 has 15 amino acids. Trimming cost V 1 base and J 6 bases; bases outside gene matches: 0. Germline lookup yields CDR1 SGHDN and CDR2 FVKESK. As DNA, the CDR3 is TGTGCCAGCAGCCAAGGGACTAGCGGGAGGGATACGCAGTATTTT. Translation: CASSQGTSGRDTQYF.

CDR3 in amino acids: CASSLSPRSSGRKGGELFF. For the CDR3, the DNA is TGTGCCAGCAGCTTATCCCCCCGGTCTAGCGGGAGGAAGGGCGGGGAGCTGTTTTTT. V is TRBV7-3 and J is TRBJ2-2; 11 bases align to TRBD2. V lost 2 bases, J lost 7 bases, and 15 bases stayed unmatched. The germline V gene has CDR1 SGHTA and CDR2 FQGTGA. This CDR3 contains 19 residues.

The rearrangement uses TRBV5-4 and TRBJ2-4; D remains unclear. Germline CDR1 reads SGHNT; CDR2 reads YYREEE (reference sequence). V lost 0 bases, J lost 0 bases, and 7 bases lay in between. There are 15 residues in the CDR3. CDR3 in DNA: TGTGCCAGCAGCTTGGGGGCTCTAGCCAAAAACATTCAGTACTTC. Amino acid sequence: CASSLGALAKNIQYF. Drawing the rest from reference TRBV5-4 and TRBJ2-4, the complete variable domain is ETGVTQSPTHLIKTRGQQVTLRCSSQSGHNTVSWYQQALGQGPQFIFQYYREEENGRGNFPPRFSGLQFPNYSSELNVNALELDDSALYLCASSLGALAKNIQYFGAGTRLSVL.

This chain uses TRBV7-9 with TRBJ1-1; the D is unclear. The CDR3 contains 10 residues. Germline CDR1 and CDR2: SEHNR and FQNEAQ (reference sequence). V gave up 5 bases and J gave up 8 bases, with 6 bases separating them. The CDR3 here is CASSTLEAFF. CDR3 DNA: TGTGCCAGCAGCACGTTGGAAGCTTTCTTT.

The V call is TRBV27, the J call TRBJ1-2; D is uncertain. Germline V gives CDR1 MNHEY, CDR2 SMNVEV (reference sequence). CDR3 length: 14 amino acids. V was clipped by 4 bases and J by 0 bases, with 9 bases between them. The CDR3 here is CASSYGQTNYGYTF. The CDR3 region has the DNA TGTGCCAGCAGTTACGGGCAGACTAACTATGGCTACACCTTC.

The chain employs TRBV5-1 and TRBJ2-1, with unresolved D. Trimming removed 2 bases from V and 0 bases from J, with 9 bases in between. Germline CDR1 and CDR2: SGHRS and YFSETQ. This CDR3 contains 15 residues. CDR3 coding DNA: TGCGCCAGCAGCTTAACGCCAAGCTCCTACAATGAGCAGTTCTTC. This gives the protein CASSLTPSSYNEQFF.

This clone is judged medium-sized. The chain links TRBV5-4 to TRBJ1-2; no reliable D call. CDR3 length equals 13 residues. V was shortened by 1 base and J by 1 base, with 5 bases between the two germline ends. CDR1 SGHNT and CDR2 YYREEE come from the germline V gene (reference sequence). This chain's CDR3 is CASSLYGNYGYTF. DNA for the CDR3: TGTGCCAGCAGCTTGTACGGTAACTATGGCTACACCTTC.

This clone appeared a few times. The chain uses TRBV19 and TRBJ2-1; 10 nucleotides match TRBD2. The CDR3 runs to 15 residues. V dropped 5 bases and J dropped 3; count of bases not matched to a gene: 4. CDR1 LNHDA and CDR2 SQIVND come from the germline V gene (reference sequence). CDR3 in amino acids: CASSLSSGGYNEQFF. DNA of the CDR3: TGTGCCAGTAGTTTGTCTAGCGGGGGCTACAATGAGCAGTTCTTC. The full variable domain, with the rest looked up from reference TRBV19 and TRBJ2-1, is DGGITQSPKYLFRKEGQNVTLSCEQNLNHDAMYWYRQDPGQGLRLIYYSQIVNDFQKGDIAEGYSVSREKKESFPLTVTSAQKNPTAFYLCASSLSSGGYNEQFFGPGTRLTVL.

The V gene is TRBV2, the J gene TRBJ1-1; no clear D gene. The CDR3 has 14 residues. V was pared by 4 bases and J by 6 bases, with 15 bases between. Per the germline V gene, CDR1 is SNHLY and CDR2 is FYNNEI. DNA for the CDR3: TGTGCCAGCAGTGCCCCCGAGGGCCGGGCTGAAGCTTTCTTT. It translates to CASSAPEGRAEAFF.

In its sample, this clone was seen a few times. The J gene is TRBJ2-2, the V gene TRBV27, with D uncertain. Germline CDR1 reads MNHEY; CDR2 reads SMNVEV (reference sequence). The CDR3 extends over 11 amino acids. The V end was cut by 3 bases, the J end by 6 bases, with 2 bases between. The CDR3: CASSFSGELFF. In DNA, the CDR3 is TGTGCCAGCAGTTTCTCCGGGGAGCTGTTTTTT.

The chain links TRBV9 to TRBJ2-7, with D tentatively TRBD1 (6 bases). The CDR3 has 14 amino acids. V was pared by 3 bases and J by 1 base, with 11 bases between. Germline CDR1 and CDR2: SGDLS and YYNGEE. In nucleotides, the CDR3 is TGTGCCAGCAGCGGAGGGGGAACGTCCTACGAGCAGTACTTC. This encodes CASSGGGTSYEQYF.

J is TRBJ1-1 and V is TRBV19, with a tentative D call TRBD1 (6 bases). CDR1 and CDR2 from the germline V gene are LNHDA and SQIVND (reference sequence). The CDR3 totals 17 residues. Trimming removed 5 bases from V and 0 bases from J, with 19 bases in between. CDR3 in amino acids: CASSSSRGGLLNTEAFF. The CDR3 DNA follows: TGTGCCAGTAGTTCCTCAAGGGGGGGGCTCCTGAACACTGAAGCTTTCTTT.

The chain carries TRBV4-2 and TRBJ2-3; 15 bases are a match to TRBD2. Germline V gene sequence: CDR1 LGHNA, CDR2 YNFKEQ. Trimming at V came to 3 bases and at J to 1 base, leaving 8 bases not matched to a gene. This CDR3 region has 19 residues. CDR3 DNA sequence: TGTGCCAGCAGCCACCGGGGGACTAGCGGGGGGTCCCGCACAGATACGCAGTATTTT. Encoded protein: CASSHRGTSGGSRTDTQYF.

The V gene is TRBV2, the J gene TRBJ2-7; a possible D gene is TRBD2 (5 bases). Germline V lookup: CDR1 SNHLY, CDR2 FYNNEI. This CDR3 has 11 residues. Trimming removed 5 bases at V and 12 bases at J, with 14 bases between. CDR3 loop: CASSRTGMLYF. The CDR3 nucleotides read TGTGCCAGCAGTAGGACCGGGATGCTGTACTTC.